Following are 13 T cell receptor beta chains from one sample sequenced in a study of blood T cell repertoires in COVID-19. TCRdb's table, derived via immunoSEQ multiplex PCR, lists solely in-frame clones and lacks some. Seen here are over 200,000 clones, 85% to 90% observed once, and the top ten hold 5.9%. The sample taken for sequencing was peripheral blood. Receptors were obtained from a man older than 75 with acute or convalescent COVID-19.

The chain carries TRBV18 and TRBJ2-1; 10 nucleotides line up with TRBD2. V lost 6 bases, J lost 5 bases, and 7 bases stayed unmatched. Germline V CDR1 and CDR2: KGHSH, LQKENI. The CDR3 is 15 amino acids. In nucleotides, the CDR3 is TGTGCCAGCTCCAGAACTAGCGGGGAAAACAATGAGCAGTTCTTC. This gives the protein CASSRTSGENNEQFF.

The chain uses TRBV19 and TRBJ1-2; no clear D gene. V was clipped by 3 bases and J by 4 bases, with 6 bases between them. The CDR3 has 12 amino acids. Germline CDR1 and CDR2: LNHDA and SQIVND (reference sequence). CDR3 residues: CASSISGYGYTF. CDR3 coding DNA: TGTGCCAGTAGTATTTCGGGCTATGGCTACACCTTC.

This chain joins TRBV24-1 and TRBJ1-5; D gene uncertain. The CDR3 covers 18 residues. Trimming took 0 bases from V and 1 from J, leaving 15 bases between them. CDR1 KGHDR and CDR2 SFDVKD come from the germline V gene. The DNA for the CDR3 is TGTGCCACCAGTGATTTGAGACACCGGAGAGGGAGCAATCAGCCCCAGCATTTT. As protein: CATSDLRHRRGSNQPQHF.

The gene calls are TRBV9 and TRBJ2-3, with 13 bases matching TRBD2. Germline CDR1 reads SGDLS; CDR2 reads YYNGEE. This CDR3 is built from 16 residues. Trimming removed 4 bases from V and 3 bases from J; junction bases left unmatched: 5. CDR3 residues: CASSRTSGSGTDTQYF. DNA of the CDR3: TGTGCCAGCAGCAGGACTAGCGGGAGCGGAACAGATACGCAGTATTTT. The full variable domain, rest sourced from reference TRBV9 and TRBJ2-3, is DSGVTQTPKHLITATGQRVTLRCSPRSGDLSVYWYQQSLDQGLQFLIQYYNGEERAKGNILERFSAQQFPDLHSELNLSSLELGDSALYFCASSRTSGSGTDTQYFGPGTRLTVL.

The CDR3 reads CASSARQGLNEKLFF. The CDR3 nucleotides read TGTGCCAGTAGTGCGCGACAGGGCCTTAATGAAAAACTGTTTTTT. The chain carries TRBV19 and TRBJ1-4, with TRBD1 matching over 7 bases. The V segment lost 5 bases and the J segment 4 bases; nucleotides outside the gene matches: 7. CDR1 LNHDA and CDR2 SQIVND come from the germline V gene (reference sequence). CDR3 length: 15 residues.

This clone was counted a single time. V usage is TRBV28 and J usage is TRBJ2-7; tentative D call: TRBD2 (5 bases). V was trimmed by 6 bases and J by 0 bases, leaving 9 bases between them. This CDR3 region has 13 residues. CDR1 and CDR2 from the germline V gene are MDHEN and SYDVKM. DNA for the CDR3: TGTGCCAGCAGCAGCGGCGACTCCTACGAGCAGTACTTC. This encodes CASSSGDSYEQYF. Full variable domain (rest looked up from reference TRBV28 and TRBJ2-7): DVKVTQSSRYLVKRTGEKVFLECVQDMDHENMFWYRQDPGLGLRLIYFSYDVKMKEKGDIPEGYSVSREKKERFSLILESASTNQTSMYLCASSSGDSYEQYFGPGTRLTVT.

This clone appeared a single time. The chain uses TRBV7-3 and TRBJ2-7; 8 bases line up with TRBD1. CDR3 length equals 13 residues. J was trimmed by 7 bases and V by 3 bases; bases with no gene match: 5. CDR1 is SGHTA and CDR2 is FQGTGA in the germline V gene. The CDR3: CASSFARGREQYF. The CDR3 nucleotides are TGTGCCAGCAGCTTCGCCAGGGGGCGTGAGCAGTACTTC.

The V gene is TRBV3-1 (or the pseudogene TRBV3-2), the J gene TRBJ1-1; TRBD1 might be the D (5 bases). CDR3 size: 14 residues. The ends were cut back, 6 bases at V and 3 bases at J, with 14 bases in the middle. Germline CDR1 and CDR2: LGHDT and YNNKEL (reference sequence). The CDR3 DNA follows: TGTGCCAGCAGTCGCATAGGGGAGGACACTGAAGCTTTCTTT. Amino acids: CASSRIGEDTEAFF.

The chain carries TRBV2 and TRBJ2-1, with D possibly being TRBD1 (6 bases). The V and J ends lost 7 bases and 1 base respectively, with 17 bases between them. The CDR3 has 16 amino acids. The germline V gene has CDR1 SNHLY and CDR2 FYNNEI. CDR3 sequence (DNA): TGTGCCAGCACCCAGGGGCTAGTGGGGTCCTACAATGAGCAGTTCTTC. Translating gives CASTQGLVGSYNEQFF.

This chain links TRBV27 with TRBJ2-2; maybe TRBD1 (6 bases). V gave up 3 bases and J gave up 5 bases, with 10 bases separating them. Germline V CDR1 and CDR2: MNHEY, SMNVEV (reference sequence). CDR3 length: 14 residues. The CDR3 nucleotides are TGTGCCAGCAGTTTTGTACAGGGTACCGGGGAGCTGTTTTTT. Translated, it gives CASSFVQGTGELFF.

The V and J genes are TRBV29-1 and TRBJ2-6; D remains ambiguous. The V end was cut by 4 bases, the J end by 0 bases, with 4 bases between. Germline V gene data show CDR1 as SQVTM and CDR2 as ANQGSEA. The CDR3 totals 13 residues. The chain's CDR3 is CSVAVSGANVLTF. CDR3 sequence (DNA): TGCAGCGTTGCGGTCTCTGGGGCCAACGTCCTGACTTTC.

Concerning this clone itself: Other DNA sequences in this specimen translate into the identical CDR3. This chain links TRBV7-2 with TRBJ2-5; D is perhaps TRBD1 (6 bases). Germline CDR1 and CDR2: SGHTA and FQGNSA. The CDR3 contains 14 residues. Trimming removed 3 bases at V and 4 bases at J, with 12 bases between. The CDR3 spells CASSLARGGETQYF. The DNA of the CDR3 is TGTGCCAGCAGCTTGGCCAGGGGTGGAGAGACCCAGTACTTC.

On this clone: The junction and the germline gene differ at one end; a read error may be behind it. The rearrangement links TRBV28 to TRBJ2-1; D not certain. In germline, CDR1 is MDHEN, CDR2 SYDVKM. This CDR3 spans 13 amino acids. The CDR3 sequence is CASSSPAGNQQFF. The CDR3 DNA is TGTGCCAGCAGTTCTCCCGCAGGCAATCAGCAGTTCTTC.